This T cell receptor beta chain originates from a study of T cell changes during pregnancy in multiple sclerosis. Generated by immunoSEQ multiplex PCR, the TCRdb table keeps only in-frame clones and is missing some. The data contain under 50,000 clones, about nine tenths of them seen just once; the ten biggest clones take up roughly 0.61%. The germline gives CDR1 SGHTA, CDR2 FQGNSA. V was trimmed by 4 bases and J by 4 bases, leaving 10 bases between them. This CDR3 spans 14 amino acids. Sequences were derived from CD4+ T cells from peripheral blood mononuclear cells, sampled in the first trimester of pregnancy. The receptor was derived from a female donor with multiple sclerosis, enrolled in a pregnancy study. This chain links TRBV7-2 with TRBJ2-2; no definite D call. The CDR3 sequence: CASSSISPTGELFF. CDR3 nucleotides: TGTGCCAGCAGCTCCATTAGCCCCACCGGGGAGCTGTTTTTT.